This T cell receptor beta chain was sequenced for a study of blood T cell repertoires in COVID-19 (dated by TCRdb to 2020 to 2022). Study-level background: The collaborator samples originated in the United States, Italy and Spain and spanned the acute and convalescent phases of COVID-19. The material from the prospective study consisted of cDNA or gDNA derived from T cells, B-cell-depleted T cells, or PBMCs. The dataset comprised deeply sampled blood TCRbeta repertoires from subjects exposed to, actively infected with, or recovered from COVID-19. The repertoires were released in a freely available public database meant as a resource for research on the immune response to SARS-CoV-2. The samples were drawn from the first 160 participants of the ongoing ImmuneRACE study and from 950 to 1,500 subjects provided by 6 global collaborators. The sample metadata nearly always contained a de-identified subject ID, COVID-19 status, age in years and sex. Where HLA class I and class II types were available, the types were taken from metadata supplied by the sample provider, not from assay-based typing. Results the study describes overall, beyond this receptor: The amount of clinical and demographic metadata varied by source and participant and was provided uncurated.

As regards this clone: What this receptor recognizes is not known. The input lacks base qualities; no much larger clone sits a single base away.

Samples from volunteer blood donors who had recovered from COVID-19 were contributed by a second Seattle source. Collaborating institutions collected whole blood in K2EDTA tubes following their own protocols. Collaborator samples were shipped for TCRbeta analysis as frozen whole blood, isolated PBMCs, or DNA extracted from either sample type. TCRbeta CDR3 regions were amplified from genomic DNA by means of the immunoSEQ Assay, a bias-controlled multiplex PCR. The published analysis was carried out like this. Nucleated cell counts per sample were estimated from amplification of reference gene primers within the assay. To quantify the absolute abundance of each unique TCRbeta CDR3 rearrangement, sequence reads were collapsed and filtered. For each sample, productive Simpson clonality was calculated as the square root of Simpson's diversity index across productive rearrangements. TCRdb obtained this table from immuneACCESS and retained in-frame rearrangements with V and J assigned. These tables miss some clones; where compared with another copy, unresolved V genes account for less than half of the shortfall, and the remainder is unexplained. V and J calls and clone size are those listed in that table; D and trimming were worked out from the DNA. For this sample there are nearly 300,000 clones; around 88% appear just once. The leading ten clones occupy more than 6.5% of the sample.

The material sequenced was peripheral blood. This sequence was found in a woman between 25 and 40 years old who had recovered from COVID-19.

The sequenced DNA: TGTGCCAGCAGCTTTAGCCCGGGGGGGAACACTGAAGCTTTCTTT. Translated, it gives CASSFSPGGNTEAFF. The receptor chain draws on TRBV7-3 and TRBJ1-1; TRBD1 is a weak D gene call, 5 bases matching. The germline V gene yields SGHTA for CDR1 and FQGTGA for CDR2. From the cysteine through the phenylalanine, the CDR3 covers 15 amino acids. Of all the DNA, just the CDR3 is kept, 45 bases in frame from base 1. Between the V and J ends, shortened by 3 bases and 1 base respectively, the junction contains 12 bases.